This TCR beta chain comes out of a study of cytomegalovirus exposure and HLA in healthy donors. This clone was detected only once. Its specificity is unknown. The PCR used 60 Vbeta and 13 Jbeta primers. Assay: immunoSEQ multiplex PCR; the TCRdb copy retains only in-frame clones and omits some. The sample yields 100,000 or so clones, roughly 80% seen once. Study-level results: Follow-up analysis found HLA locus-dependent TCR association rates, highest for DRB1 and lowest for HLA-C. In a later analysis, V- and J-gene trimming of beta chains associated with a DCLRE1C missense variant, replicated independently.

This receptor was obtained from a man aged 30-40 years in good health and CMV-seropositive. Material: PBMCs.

Written as DNA, the CDR3 is TGCGCCAGCAGCCCCGGAAGGACAGGTTCCGGCACTGAAGCTTTCTTT. Its protein product is CASSPGRTGSGTEAFF. This rearrangement joins TRBV5-1 to TRBJ1-1; 7 bases are a match to TRBD1. The V gene's germline CDR1 is SGHRS and CDR2 YFSETQ. CDR3 length equals 16 residues. Unmatched junction bases numbered 13, after V lost 4 bases and J lost 4 bases.